Listed here are 24 T cell receptor beta chains from one sample, sequenced in a study of T cells in Graves' hyperthyroidism and ophthalmopathy. Amplification of TCR beta CDR3 regions was performed using RNA transcripts as template. TCR CDR3 regions were first amplified by RT-PCR with HTBI primers. One entry per CDR3 protein, called by TCRdb with MiXCR from the multiplex PCR reads. The sample holds under 800,000 distinct CDR3 sequences, 12% to 15% seen once. Input material: blood. These receptors were obtained from a woman aged 18-29 years with Graves' hyperthyroidism.

The V and J genes are TRBV20-1 and TRBJ2-7; 11 nucleotides line up with TRBD2. The CDR3 extends over 13 amino acids. Germline V gene data show CDR1 as DFQATT and CDR2 as SNEGSKA (reference sequence). V gave up 6 bases and J gave up 7 bases; unmatched junction bases: 8. CDR3 in DNA: TGCAGTGCATCTAGCGGGGGGCGGAGGGAGCAGTACTTC. Translating gives CSASSGGRREQYF.

The chain uses TRBV6-1 and TRBJ2-5; 8 bases match TRBD1. This CDR3 comprises 17 residues. The germline CDR1 and CDR2 sequences are MNHNS and SASEGT. J was trimmed by 3 bases and V by 5 bases; bases with no gene match: 14. The CDR3 nucleotides are TGTGCCAGCAGTTTGGGACAGGAGCCCCTTTTTGAAGAGACCCAGTACTTC. Translated: CASSLGQEPLFEETQYF.

The sample holds a few counts of this clonotype. The chain employs TRBV20-1 and TRBJ1-5; D gene unclear. The CDR3 is made up of 17 amino acids. Germline V gene sequence: CDR1 DFQATT, CDR2 SNEGSKA (reference sequence). V was clipped by 0 bases and J by 0 bases, with 15 bases between them. The CDR3: CSARDRSRPYSNQPQHF. Written as DNA, the CDR3 is TGCAGTGCTAGAGATCGCTCCAGGCCTTATAGCAATCAGCCCCAGCATTTT.

This clonotype appeared many times. The V call is TRBV6-2 or TRBV6-3, the J call TRBJ1-3; the D is unclear. From germline, CDR1 is MNHEY and CDR2 SVGEGT. The CDR3 is 14 amino acids. Trimming shortened V by 6 bases and J by 2 bases, and 11 bases separated the two germline ends. The CDR3 spells CASRTAGPGNTIYF. The CDR3 coding sequence is TGTGCCAGCAGAACAGCCGGCCCTGGAAACACCATATATTTT.

In its sample, this clonotype was seen a few times. Germline and junction disagree at one end, which may indicate a read error. This sequence joins TRBV19 and TRBJ2-6, with D hard to call. The CDR3 is 18 residues long. CDR1 and CDR2 (germline): LNHDA, SQIVND (reference sequence). The CDR3 bases are TGTGCCAGTAGTATAAAGGGTACAGCCCTAGTTGGGTCCAACGTCCTGACTTTC. It is translated as CASSIKGTALVGSNVLTF.

This clonotype was counted many times. The chain employs TRBV3-1 and TRBJ1-1, with D perhaps TRBD1 (6 bases). Germline V gene lookup returns CDR1 LGHDT and CDR2 YNNKEL (reference sequence). The CDR3 runs to 13 residues. V lost 4 bases, J lost 7 bases, and 13 bases lay in between. The CDR3 loop is CASSPWGDNEAFF. CDR3 DNA: TGTGCCAGCAGCCCTTGGGGGGACAATGAAGCTTTCTTT.

This clonotype has a count of ten or more. The V gene is TRBV7-9, the J gene TRBJ2-7; the match to TRBD1 covers 9 bases. Germline V lookup: CDR1 SEHNR, CDR2 FQNEAQ (reference sequence). The CDR3 length is 15 residues. V was clipped by 3 bases and J by 3 bases; unmatched bases: 6. CDR3 region: CASSFYGQGIYEQYF. The DNA of the CDR3 is TGTGCCAGCAGCTTTTATGGACAGGGGATCTACGAGCAGTACTTC.

As concerns this clonotype: This may stem from a read error, because a much larger clone lies one nucleotide away. This chain joins TRBV11-3 and TRBJ2-3; tentative D call: TRBD2 (5 bases). In germline, CDR1 is SGHNT, CDR2 YENEEA. The CDR3 loop spans 14 amino acids. The CDR3 is CANSGLGSGDTQYF. In DNA, the CDR3 is TGTGCCAACAGCGGCCTAGGTTCGGGAGATACGCAGTATTTT.

The chain links TRBV4-2 to TRBJ2-1; D gene ambiguous. V was cut by 3 bases and J by 5 bases, with 5 bases left in between. The CDR3 runs 12 residues. Germline V gene data show CDR1 as LGHNA and CDR2 as YNFKEQ. Written as DNA, the CDR3 is TGTGCCAGCAGCCATGAGAACAATGAGCAGTTCTTC. This sequence encodes CASSHENNEQFF.

This clonotype has ten or more counts. The V and J genes are TRBV2 and TRBJ2-1, with D possibly being TRBD1 (5 bases). V was trimmed by 9 bases and J by 2 bases, leaving 23 bases between them. Looked up from germline, CDR1 is SNHLY and CDR2 is FYNNEI. The CDR3 runs 17 residues. The CDR3 is CARNSLDSPIPYNEQFF. CDR3 nucleotides: TGTGCCAGAAACTCCTTAGACAGCCCAATACCCTACAATGAGCAGTTCTTC.

In nucleotides, the CDR3 is TGTGCCAGCAGCCGATCTTTCACCTACAGGGAGGTAACGGACGAGCAGTACTTC. This encodes CASSRSFTYREVTDEQYF. This chain uses TRBV2 with TRBJ2-7; D could derive from TRBD1 or TRBD2 (6 bases each). The V end was cut by 6 bases, the J end by 5 bases, with 29 bases between. This CDR3 region has 18 residues. The germline gives CDR1 SNHLY, CDR2 FYNNEI.

Details on this clonotype: Mismatch with germline at one junction end may stem from a read error. The rearrangement uses TRBV3-1 and TRBJ2-3; 8 bases line up with TRBD2. This CDR3 region has 16 residues. Germline CDR1 LGHDT, CDR2 YNNKEL (reference sequence). CDR3 in DNA: TGTGCCAGCGGCCAAGGAATTAGCGGGACCGTAGATACGCAGTATTTT. It translates to CASGQGISGTVDTQYF.

The table lists this clonotype with a few counts. This chain uses TRBV7-2 with TRBJ2-3, with D hard to call. V lost 0 bases to trimming and J lost 0 bases, with 10 bases between them. Germline lookup yields CDR1 SGHTA and CDR2 FQGNSA. CDR3 length: 16 amino acids. CDR3 region: CASSLAGHLSTDTQYF. The CDR3 DNA is TGTGCCAGCAGCTTAGCGGGCCACCTAAGCACAGATACGCAGTATTTT.

This clonotype was seen repeatedly, ten times or more. V gene TRBV10-3 combines with J gene TRBJ1-5, with D possibly being TRBD1 (6 bases). Trimming stripped 4 bases from V and 4 bases from J, with 11 bases between. The CDR3 spans 14 residues. The germline CDR1 and CDR2 sequences are ENHRY and SYGVKD. The CDR3 spells CAISGADRNQPQHF. CDR3 sequence (DNA): TGTGCCATCAGTGGGGCTGACAGGAATCAGCCCCAGCATTTT.

The V call is TRBV7-2, the J call TRBJ1-2; D is uncertain. CDR3 length: 13 residues. V lost 2 bases and J lost 6, with 10 bases in between. Per the germline V gene, CDR1 is SGHTA and CDR2 is FQGNSA. CDR3 region: CASSLQGRDGYTF. Written as DNA, the CDR3 is TGTGCCAGCAGCTTACAAGGGAGGGATGGCTACACCTTC.

The chain employs TRBV29-1 and TRBJ2-6; TRBD1 is a possible D gene (6 bases). Trimming stripped 6 bases from V and 1 base from J, with 19 bases between. The germline CDR1 and CDR2 sequences are SQVTM and ANQGSEA. The CDR3 runs 17 residues. CDR3 bases: TGCAGCGTAGGCGGAACAGGGATAACATCTGGGGCCAACGTCCTGACTTTC. Translated, it gives CSVGGTGITSGANVLTF.

Remarks on this clonotype: A much larger clonotype is one base distant, so this may be a read error. This chain joins TRBV2 and TRBJ2-5; D gene ambiguous. The J call may be wrong; the DNA end is better matched by TRBJ2-1. This CDR3 is 10 amino acids long. CDR1 SNHLY and CDR2 FYNNEI come from the germline V gene. CDR3 sequence (DNA): TGTGCCAGCCGTTATGAGACCCAGTTCTTC. Translated: CASRYETQFF.

This clonotype was counted many times. The chain is built from TRBV12-5 and TRBJ2-2; 8 positions match TRBD2. The CDR3 covers 21 residues. Germline CDR1 LGHNT, CDR2 FRNRAP. V gave up 0 bases and J gave up 4 bases; unmatched junction bases: 19. The CDR3 DNA sequence: TGTGCTAGTGGTTTGGTACGTGCGCGGGAGGATCGGTATCGTATCACCGGGGAGCTGTTTTTT. This codes for CASGLVRAREDRYRITGELFF.

This clonotype was recorded at least ten times. The chain combines TRBV11-2 with TRBJ1-2, with D unresolved. Germline values: CDR1 SGHAT, CDR2 FQNNGV. The CDR3 spans 12 residues. The ends were cut back, 1 base at V and 8 bases at J, with 8 bases in the middle. This CDR3 is CASSLGAVGYTF. In DNA, the CDR3 is TGTGCCAGCAGCTTAGGGGCGGTCGGCTACACCTTC.

This clonotype has ten or more counts. The V call is TRBV4-1, the J call TRBJ2-1, with 10 bases aligning to TRBD2. J was trimmed by 0 bases and V by 1 base; bases with no gene match: 12. Germline assignment: CDR1 MGHRA and CDR2 YSYEKL. This CDR3 comprises 20 residues. CDR3 nucleotide sequence: TGCGCCAGCAGCCAAGTTCCGGGACTAGCGACGGCTAGCTCCTACAATGAGCAGTTCTTC. This codes for CASSQVPGLATASSYNEQFF.

The chain has TRBV20-1 and TRBJ2-7; 10 bases align to TRBD1. From germline, CDR1 is DFQATT and CDR2 SNEGSKA (reference sequence). The CDR3 contains 11 residues. The CDR3 is CSGTGEVEQYF. The CDR3 DNA reads as TGCTCCGGGACAGGGGAGGTCGAGCAGTACTTC.

The chain is built from TRBV3-1 and TRBJ2-7; perhaps TRBD1 as D (6 bases). Between the trimmed V and J ends, which lost 3 bases and 7 bases, there was a span of 13 bases. The CDR3 loop spans 13 amino acids. Germline V gene sequence: CDR1 LGHDT, CDR2 YNNKEL (reference sequence). This CDR3 is CASSQSTGHEQYF. CDR3 in DNA: TGTGCCAGCAGCCAGTCTACAGGGCATGAGCAGTACTTC.

This clonotype has just a few counts. The V gene is TRBV7-9, the J gene TRBJ2-1, with 9 bases lining up with TRBD1. The CDR3 is 16 residues long. The germline V gene encodes CDR1 SEHNR and CDR2 FQNEAQ (reference sequence). V shed 5 bases and J 4 bases; nucleotides not matched to a gene: 9. CDR3 sequence (DNA): TGTGCCAGCAGCCCTAAGACAGGGGGACAATACAATGAGCAGTTCTTC. It yields the protein CASSPKTGGQYNEQFF.

There are a few counts of this clonotype. The chain uses TRBV12-5 and TRBJ2-3, with TRBD2 matching 9 bases. Per the germline V gene, CDR1 is LGHNT and CDR2 is FRNRAP. Trimming cost V 3 bases and J 2 bases; bases outside gene matches: 6. The CDR3 is made up of 16 amino acids. The CDR3 sequence is CASGFGGRGSTDTQYF. The CDR3 DNA reads TGTGCTAGTGGTTTTGGCGGGAGGGGATCCACAGATACGCAGTATTTT.